This T cell receptor beta chain comes out of a study of cytomegalovirus exposure and HLA in healthy donors (dated by TCRdb to the late 2010s). Regarding the research as a whole: According to an earlier analysis of 587 of the donors, 150 million to 200 million T cells yielded approximately 120 million unique TCR beta sequences and more than 250 Gb of sequence data. Roughly 310 gigabases of sequencing data and tens of millions of unique TCR sequences were included in an early release covering 500 to 750 HLA-typed donors. The genetic ancestry cluster associated with self-reported Caucasian donors included around 76% of the 398 genotyped donors. The study was designed to test whether signatures of past pathogen exposure could be identified by cataloging public T cell receptors. The study profiled the T cell repertoires of 500 to 800 subjects by immunosequencing and related them to cytomegalovirus serostatus. In addition to the first cohort of several hundred subjects, a separate validation cohort of some 120 different subjects was used. The study combined high-throughput TCR immunosequencing, statistical association of individual TCRs with disease status, and machine learning to predict cytomegalovirus infection status. A later analysis re-analyzed previously published TCR beta repertoires from roughly 630 donors and added high-resolution HLA genotyping to study TCR occurrence patterns. Rather than using new phenotypic data, the later analysis identified candidate immune exposures from TCR beta sequences and from how often those sequences occurred across donors. In an earlier analysis of 587 of the donors, high-throughput TCR beta sequencing was used to judge whether each TCR beta V gene segment behaved as functional or pseudogenic. Donor age, sex, ethnicity and CMV serostatus were compiled alongside the repertoire data. A later genetic analysis took genome-wide SNP genotypes for about 55% of the roughly 700 donors and used that subset as a discovery cohort. All discovery cohort repertoires had been generated using a single sequencing platform. HLA typing covered class I and class II loci at four-digit resolution. The number of typed donors differed by locus: about 620-630 for A, B, C, DRB1 and DQB1; 522 for DQA1; approximately 600 for DPA1; and around 450 for DPB1. Four or five DR-DQ haplotypes were treated as single units for association and clustering because of strong linkage in the cohort. Among around 400 genotyped donors of the cohort, an average of approximately 220,000 unique TCR beta nucleotide sequences was sequenced per donor, of which roughly 17% were non-productive. The research as a whole found: In a later analysis, TCR association rates were found to vary across HLA loci, with the most associated TCRs seen for DRB1 alleles and the fewest for HLA-C alleles. In the study, approximately 150 TCR beta chains were listed as associated with cytomegalovirus. At a false discovery rate of 0.05, a later analysis linked around 15,000 TCR beta sequences to specific HLA alleles. In a later analysis, several top co-occurrence clusters were reported to appear linked to parvovirus B19, influenza, CMV and Epstein-Barr virus. In a later genetic analysis, a missense DCLRE1C variant was associated with V-gene and J-gene trimming of TCR beta chains, and the association was replicated in an independent cohort. In a later analysis, most CMV-associated TCR beta chains were found to appear HLA-restricted, with HLA associations seemingly driven largely by CMV exposure. Most TCR sequences were observed very rarely across donors, whereas some public TCRs were present in many individuals. Because counts were too low, seventeen rarely observed V segments, including chromosome 9 orphons, were excluded from the earlier analysis of some 540 of the donors. Compared with the roughly 600-donor mean, donors in an Asian-associated ancestry cluster had fewer N-insertions in productive TCRs, according to a later genetic analysis. Linkage disequilibrium might explain the correlated functional status among segregating V segments, but an unknown experimental factor could not be excluded. A further reported finding was that TCR beta sequences accurately predicted the HLA-A and HLA-B alleles for most subjects in the first cohort. A few of the identified cytomegalovirus-associated TCR beta chains were confirmed in vitro to be specific for cytomegalovirus antigens. Presence/absence analyses assumed roughly uniform sequencing depth across donors, an assumption that may not hold. A cluster of highly shared sequence variants was judged likely to represent a technical artifact of the sequencing pipeline. The cohort was sequenced for TCR beta chains only, and without alpha or paired-chain data the features that could be detected were limited. Some IMGT-functional V segments, including TRBV6-2 and TRBV6-3, could not be distinguished by the 87-base-pair reads and were therefore excluded. Strong co-occurrence of HLA alleles, especially DR and DQ, made assigning TCR associations to individual alleles difficult. CMV serostatus was the only immune exposure information available for the cohort. HLA typing was unavailable for some donors at each locus, so association tests used only the typed subset. An earlier analysis of some 590 of the donors showed that most TCR beta V segments appeared in productive rearrangements either about 87% or about 30% of the time, which broadly matched IMGT annotations. In both the original and validation cohorts, the classifier was reported to diagnose cytomegalovirus status with high specificity and sensitivity. In a later analysis, HLA-associated TCR beta chains were found to be more clonally expanded and to have lower generation probabilities than equally common non-associated chains. The authors suggested that the approach could potentially be generalized to other disease states and immunological phenotypes.

CDR1 and CDR2, looked up from the germline V gene, are SGDLS and YYNGEE. Taken from cysteine to phenylalanine, the CDR3 has 15 residues. Only the CDR3 DNA stays, 45 bases, in frame from base 1. At the junction V is shortened by 4 bases and J by 5 bases, with 18 bases in between. In regard to this clone: Its specific antigen is unknown. No qualities accompany the bases; no much larger clone lies one base away.

The cohort was made up of 666 healthy bone marrow donors. At the time of sampling, every cohort member was nominally healthy, though immune exposures that went unrecorded were likely present. The donor was CMV seronegative and was included in the group of several hundred seronegative cohort members. Every donor gave a peripheral blood sample, and the peripheral blood mononuclear cells from that sample were used for TCR beta sequencing. Genomic DNA was extracted from the blood cell samples with the Qiagen DNeasy Blood Extraction Kit. The protocol used for the library was the immunoSEQ multiplex PCR assay. A mixture of 60 forward primers for TCR Vbeta segments and 13 reverse primers for TCR Jbeta segments was used in the multiplex PCR. The CDR3 region of rearranged TCR beta genes was amplified from genomic DNA with a multiplex PCR assay. The amplified TCR beta libraries were sequenced on the Illumina HiSeq System as 87-base-pair reads. The paper's data handling went like this. Across the roughly 600 repertoires, a later analysis counted tens of millions of unique TCR beta chains, around 11 million of which were shared by at least two donors. A nearest-neighbor algorithm error-corrected the raw reads and collapsed the reads into unique sequences, merging closely related sequences to remove PCR and sequencing errors. V, D and J gene segments were assigned by aligning CDR3 sequences to IMGT reference sequences. For a sequence to be retained, a match of at least six nucleotides was required to both a V gene segment and a J gene segment. Rearrangements were called productive when the CDR3 lacked stop codons and stayed in frame with V and J; all others were non-productive. CDR3 was defined by IMGT convention, running from the second conserved V-encoded cysteine to the conserved J-encoded phenylalanine. The earlier analysis of 587 of the donors excluded sequences that lacked an unambiguous match to a single V gene segment. In an earlier analysis of about 590 of the donors, a V segment was called functional when productive rearrangements were above 56.7%, and segregating when the standard deviation between donors exceeded 5%. A statistical classification framework was developed to diagnose cytomegalovirus status using the catalog of TCR beta chain sequences. In a later analysis, V and J genes were assigned by comparing TCR nucleotide sequences against IMGT/GENE-DB human TR gene sequences. Using the TCRdist pipeline, a later analysis assigned CDR3 sequences along with most-parsimonious VDJ recombination scenarios. In a later analysis, each TCR beta chain was defined by its CDR3 amino acid sequence together with its V-gene family, and reads lacking a unique V-gene family were excluded. As a way to deal with suspected cross-contamination and a sequencing artifact, a later analysis dropped 500 to 700 nucleotide sequences that were highly shared and had low generation probability. In a later analysis, a clonal expansion index was calculated for each public chain from normalized within-repertoire ranks of inferred template counts. Generation probabilities in a later analysis came from a VDJ recombination model fitted to out-of-frame rearrangements, and those results were checked against IGoR. In a later analysis, TCR-TCR, TCR-HLA and TCR-CMV co-occurrence was scored with hypergeometric tests, and a repertoire-size bias correction was applied to TCR pairs. False discovery rates were estimated in a later analysis by permuting HLA or CMV assignments 20 times. In a later analysis, co-occurring TCRs were grouped using DBSCAN, and TCRdist sequence similarity was added for clustering within HLA-allele-positive subsets. For co-occurrence clustering, repertoires with fewer than 30,000 or more than 120,000 public chains were excluded, along with roughly 5 repertoires with anomalous nucleotide sharing. Held by TCRdb, this immuneACCESS table contains in-frame sequences only and omits some clones. Under half of the omission traces to an unresolved V gene where checked; the cause of the rest is unknown. That table supplies the V and J calls and clone size; D and trimming were determined from the DNA. The sample contains approximately 150,000 clones, about 80% of them found a single time. Around 4.1% of the sample is taken by the ten largest.

The sample was PBMCs. The rearranged chain carries TRBV9 and TRBJ1-1, with TRBD1 perhaps the D gene, on 6 matching bases. This receptor was taken from a man aged 40-49 years in good health and CMV-seronegative. Here is the DNA: TGTGCCAGCAGCCCAGATTTCAGGGGTGTAACTGAAGCTTTCTTT. Its coded protein is CASSPDFRGVTEAFF. Supplemented by the reference TRBV9 and TRBJ1-1 proteins around the CDR3, the complete variable domain is DSGVTQTPKHLITATGQRVTLRCSPRSGDLSVYWYQQSLDQGLQFLIQYYNGEERAKGNILERFSAQQFPDLHSELNLSSLELGDSALYFCASSPDFRGVTEAFFGQGTRLTVV.